The 3 T cell receptor beta chains below were found in one sample sequenced in a study of cytomegalovirus exposure and HLA in healthy donors (dated by TCRdb to between 2016 and 2019). Libraries came from the immunoSEQ multiplex PCR assay. TCRdb took over this immuneACCESS table, retaining in-frame rearrangements with V and J assigned. Such tables are incomplete; in checked studies, under half of the missing clones stem from an unresolved V gene, and the remainder is unexplained. The sample table contains about 250,000 clones; only one count was recorded for 87% of them. More than 10% of the sample belongs to the ten largest clones. The specimen sequenced was PBMCs. Receptor source: a man younger than 30 in good health and CMV-seropositive.

J is TRBJ1-2 and V is TRBV28, with TRBD1 matching over 8 bases. The germline CDR1 and CDR2 sequences are MDHEN and SYDVKM. The junction had 1 base not matched to a gene; V was cut back by 5 bases and J by 5 bases. CDR3 length: 12 amino acids. Here the CDR3 DNA reads TGTGCCAGCAGTCGACAGGGGTATGGCTACACCTTC. Its protein is CASSRQGYGYTF.

This clone has just one count. CDR3 protein: CASSRALAGIYEQYF. CDR3 coding DNA: TGTGCCAGCAGCCGGGCACTAGCGGGGATCTACGAGCAGTACTTC. The gene calls are TRBV4-2 and TRBJ2-7, with 10 bases matching TRBD2. The germline V gene has CDR1 LGHNA and CDR2 YNFKEQ. Trimming cost V 4 bases and J 3 bases; bases outside gene matches: 6. This CDR3 has 15 amino acids.

This clone came up once. The V call is TRBV5-1, the J call TRBJ1-1, with D uncertain. Trimming left V 4 bases short and J 8 bases short, with 15 bases between. The CDR3 contains 13 residues. Germline values: CDR1 SGHRS, CDR2 YFSETQ. This CDR3 reads CASSLPNPLEAFF. The CDR3 DNA reads TGCGCCAGCAGCCTGCCCAATCCGTTGGAAGCTTTCTTT.